This TCR beta chain originates from a study of cytomegalovirus exposure and HLA in healthy donors. Notes on the study in general: Sequencing likely caused a cluster of highly shared sequence variants.

Researchers ran the PCR with 60 Vbeta and 13 Jbeta primers. Sequenced by immunoSEQ multiplex PCR; TCRdb stores in-frame clones only, minus some. The sample includes 200,000 to 250,000 clones, around 80% of them seen just once. Trimming stripped 2 bases from V and 6 bases from J, with 14 bases between. The germline V gene encodes CDR1 MRHNA and CDR2 SNTAGT. The CDR3 totals 15 residues. Turning to this clone: As yet, its antigen is unknown.

This rearrangement joins TRBV6-4 to TRBJ2-1; tentatively, D is TRBD1 (6 bases). Sequenced: PBMCs. This receptor was obtained from a girl aged 2-10 years in good health and CMV-seronegative. The CDR3 DNA sequence: TGTGCCAGCAGTGACGGGGGCACTCACCCCAATGAGCAGTTCTTC. Its translation: CASSDGGTHPNEQFF.